This TCR beta chain was observed in a study of blood T cells in healthy people across ages. Study outcomes and limitations: Per million T cells, the diversity of TCR beta decreased roughly linearly as age advanced.

Alongside a J-beta primer mix, a sample-barcoded 5' primer served in a second PCR lasting about 7 to 12 cycles. TCRdb processed the 5' RACE reads anew with MiXCR; each CDR3 protein has one entry. The profile shows around 990,000 distinct CDR3 sequences, roughly two fifths of them singletons. Germline CDR1 SGHTA, CDR2 FQGNSA. The CDR3 has 15 amino acids. After removal of 5 bases from V and 2 bases from J, the junction contained 5 bases not matched to a gene. This clonotype was detected only a few times. Its antigen is unidentified. The chain combines TRBV7-2 with TRBJ1-5; 8 positions agree with TRBD1. Material for sequencing was blood. This TCR derives from a man between 18 and 29 years old in good health. CDR3 residues: CASSTQGGGNQPQHF. In DNA form, the CDR3 reads TGTGCCAGCAGCACACAGGGGGGTGGCAATCAGCCCCAGCATTTT.